The T cell receptor beta chain described here comes from a study of early T cells in non-severe SARS-CoV-2 infection. Unique molecular identifiers were attached to individual cDNA molecules. TCRdb independently ran MiXCR on the 5' RACE reads; one entry per CDR3 protein. The sample has tens of thousands of distinct CDR3 sequences, about 12% seen once; the top ten hold about 1.2%. Between the trimmed V and J ends, which lost 0 bases and 0 bases, there was a span of 8 bases. The CDR3 consists of 15 residues. Germline lookup yields CDR1 SGHRS and CDR2 YFSETQ. This clonotype was recorded a few times. This TCR derives from an adult who was a healthcare worker with PCR-confirmed SARS-CoV-2 infection or an uninfected control (not recorded which). The donor label of this sample is uncertain. This chain links TRBV5-1 with TRBJ2-3; weak D call: TRBD2 (5 bases). The material was whole blood, obtained at baseline. Here the CDR3 reads CASSLGADSTDTQYF. DNA of the CDR3: TGCGCCAGCAGCTTGGGAGCGGATAGCACAGATACGCAGTATTTT. The full variable domain, in which reference TRBV5-1 and TRBJ2-3 provide the parts outside the CDR3, is KAGVTQTPRYLIKTRGQQVTLSCSPISGHRSVSWYQQTPGQGLQFLFEYFSETQRNKGNFPGRFSGRQFSNSRSEMNVSTLELGDSALYLCASSLGADSTDTQYFGPGTRLTVL.